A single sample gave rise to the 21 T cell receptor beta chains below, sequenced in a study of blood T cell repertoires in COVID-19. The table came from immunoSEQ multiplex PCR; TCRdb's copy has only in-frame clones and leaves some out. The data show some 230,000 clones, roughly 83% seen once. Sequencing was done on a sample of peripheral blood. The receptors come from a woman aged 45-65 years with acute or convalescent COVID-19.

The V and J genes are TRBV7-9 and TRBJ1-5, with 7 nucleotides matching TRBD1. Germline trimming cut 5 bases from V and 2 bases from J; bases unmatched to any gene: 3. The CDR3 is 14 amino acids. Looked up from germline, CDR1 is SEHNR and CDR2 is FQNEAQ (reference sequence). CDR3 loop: CASSRGQGNQPQHF. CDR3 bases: TGTGCCAGCAGCCGAGGACAGGGCAATCAGCCCCAGCATTTT.

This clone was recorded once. CDR3 in amino acids: CASSSQGVGRAKETQYF. The CDR3 DNA is TGTGCCAGTAGTAGCCAAGGGGTCGGGAGGGCCAAGGAGACCCAGTACTTC. The rearrangement uses TRBV19 and TRBJ2-5; 8 positions agree with TRBD2. Germline trimming cut 4 bases from V and 5 bases from J; bases unmatched to any gene: 15. This CDR3 is 17 amino acids long. Germline V lookup: CDR1 LNHDA, CDR2 SQIVND (reference sequence).

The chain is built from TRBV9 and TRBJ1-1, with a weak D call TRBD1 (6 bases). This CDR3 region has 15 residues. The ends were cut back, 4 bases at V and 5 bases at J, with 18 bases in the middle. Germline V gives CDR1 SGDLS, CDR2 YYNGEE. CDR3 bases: TGTGCCAGCAGCCCTAGGGGGGGGCTAGGGACTGAAGCTTTCTTT. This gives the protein CASSPRGGLGTEAFF.

In DNA, the CDR3 is TGTGCCAGCAGTTGGAGTGGTTCACCCCTCCACTTT. Translated, it gives CASSWSGSPLHF. J is TRBJ1-6 and V is TRBV13; D is unresolved. V was shortened by 6 bases and J by 9 bases, with 9 bases between the two germline ends. The germline V gene encodes CDR1 PRHDT and CDR2 FYEKMQ (reference sequence). This CDR3 contains 12 residues.

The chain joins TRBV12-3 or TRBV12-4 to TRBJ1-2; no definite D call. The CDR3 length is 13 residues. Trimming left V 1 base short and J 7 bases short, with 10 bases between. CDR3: CASSLGLAAGYTF. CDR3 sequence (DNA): TGTGCCAGCAGTTTAGGGCTCGCGGCTGGCTACACCTTC.

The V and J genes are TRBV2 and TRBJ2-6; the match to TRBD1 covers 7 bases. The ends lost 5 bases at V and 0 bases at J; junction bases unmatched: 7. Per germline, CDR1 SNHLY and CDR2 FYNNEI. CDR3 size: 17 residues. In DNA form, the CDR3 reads TGTGCCAGCAGTCGGGACAGAGTATTCTCTGGGGCCAACGTCCTGACTTTC. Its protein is CASSRDRVFSGANVLTF.

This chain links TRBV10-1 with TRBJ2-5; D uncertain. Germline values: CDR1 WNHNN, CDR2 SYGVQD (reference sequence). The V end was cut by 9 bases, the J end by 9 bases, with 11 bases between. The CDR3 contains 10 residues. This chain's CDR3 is CARRQLAQYF. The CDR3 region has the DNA TGCGCCAGACGTCAGTTGGCCCAGTACTTC.

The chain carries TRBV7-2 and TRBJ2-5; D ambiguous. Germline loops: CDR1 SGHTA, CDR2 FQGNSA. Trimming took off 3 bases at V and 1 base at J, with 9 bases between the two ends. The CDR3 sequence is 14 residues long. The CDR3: CASSFKQPQETQYF. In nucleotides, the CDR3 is TGTGCCAGCAGCTTTAAACAGCCCCAAGAGACCCAGTACTTC.

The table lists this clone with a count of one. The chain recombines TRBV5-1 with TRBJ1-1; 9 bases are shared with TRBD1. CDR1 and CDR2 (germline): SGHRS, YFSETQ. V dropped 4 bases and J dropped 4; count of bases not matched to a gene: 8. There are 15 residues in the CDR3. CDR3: CASSRGQGKPTEAFF. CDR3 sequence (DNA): TGCGCCAGCAGCAGAGGACAGGGGAAGCCCACTGAAGCTTTCTTT.

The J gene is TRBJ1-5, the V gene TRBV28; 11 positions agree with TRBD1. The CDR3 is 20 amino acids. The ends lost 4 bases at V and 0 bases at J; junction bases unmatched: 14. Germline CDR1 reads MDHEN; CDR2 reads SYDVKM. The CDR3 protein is CASSSSGTGGLRHSNQPQHF. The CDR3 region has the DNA TGTGCCAGCAGTTCTTCCGGGACAGGGGGACTGAGACATAGCAATCAGCCCCAGCATTTT.

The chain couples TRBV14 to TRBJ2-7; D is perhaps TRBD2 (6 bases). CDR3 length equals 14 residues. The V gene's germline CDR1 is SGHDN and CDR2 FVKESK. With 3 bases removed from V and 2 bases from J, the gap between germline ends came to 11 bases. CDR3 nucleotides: TGTGCCAGCAGCCACCCGGGGGTAACCTACGAGCAGTACTTC. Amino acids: CASSHPGVTYEQYF. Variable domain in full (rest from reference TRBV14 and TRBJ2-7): EAGVTQFPSHSVIEKGQTVTLRCDPISGHDNLYWYRRVMGKEIKFLLHFVKESKQDESGMPNNRFLAERTGGTYSTLKVQPAELEDSGVYFCASSHPGVTYEQYFGPGTRLTVT.

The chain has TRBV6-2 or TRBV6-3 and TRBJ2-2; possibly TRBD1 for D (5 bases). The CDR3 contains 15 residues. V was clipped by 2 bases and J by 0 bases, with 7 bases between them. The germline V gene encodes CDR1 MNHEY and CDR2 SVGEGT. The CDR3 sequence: CASSYTGSNTGELFF. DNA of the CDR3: TGTGCCAGCAGTTACACAGGCTCGAACACCGGGGAGCTGTTTTTT.

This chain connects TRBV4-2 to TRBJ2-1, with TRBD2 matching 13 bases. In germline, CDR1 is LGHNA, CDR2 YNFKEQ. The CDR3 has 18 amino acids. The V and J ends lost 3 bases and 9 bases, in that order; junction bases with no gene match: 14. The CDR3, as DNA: TGTGCCAGCAGCCATCGGGCCAATTCCGGGACTAGCGGGACTGAGCAGTTCTTC. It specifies CASSHRANSGTSGTEQFF.

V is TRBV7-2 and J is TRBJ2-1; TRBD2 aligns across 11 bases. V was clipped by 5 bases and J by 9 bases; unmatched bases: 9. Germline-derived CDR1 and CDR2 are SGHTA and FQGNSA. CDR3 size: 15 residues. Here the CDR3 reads CASSRTSGSEGEQFF. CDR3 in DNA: TGTGCCAGCAGCCGGACTAGCGGGTCCGAAGGTGAGCAGTTCTTC.

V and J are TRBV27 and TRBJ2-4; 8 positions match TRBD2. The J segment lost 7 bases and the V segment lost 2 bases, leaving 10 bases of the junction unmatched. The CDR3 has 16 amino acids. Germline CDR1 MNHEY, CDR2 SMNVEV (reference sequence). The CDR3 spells CASSLTVGGGGNIQYF. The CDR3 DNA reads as TGTGCCAGCAGTTTAACTGTCGGGGGGGGCGGGAACATTCAGTACTTC.

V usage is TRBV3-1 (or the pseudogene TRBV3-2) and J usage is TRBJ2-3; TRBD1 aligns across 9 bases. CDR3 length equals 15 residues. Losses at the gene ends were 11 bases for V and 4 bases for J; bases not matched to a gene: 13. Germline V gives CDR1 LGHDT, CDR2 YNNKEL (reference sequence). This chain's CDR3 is CASGPRDRAPDTQYF. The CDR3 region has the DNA TGTGCCTCCGGGCCCCGGGACAGGGCCCCAGATACGCAGTATTTT.

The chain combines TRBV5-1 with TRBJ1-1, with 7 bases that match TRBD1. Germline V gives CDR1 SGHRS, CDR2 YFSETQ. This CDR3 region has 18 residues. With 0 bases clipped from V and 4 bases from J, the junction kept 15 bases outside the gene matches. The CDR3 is CASSLEPTGRGIPTEAFF. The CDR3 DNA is TGCGCCAGCAGCTTGGAACCGACAGGGAGAGGTATCCCCACTGAAGCTTTCTTT. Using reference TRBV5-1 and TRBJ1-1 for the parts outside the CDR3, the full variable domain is KAGVTQTPRYLIKTRGQQVTLSCSPISGHRSVSWYQQTPGQGLQFLFEYFSETQRNKGNFPGRFSGRQFSNSRSEMNVSTLELGDSALYLCASSLEPTGRGIPTEAFFGQGTRLTVV.

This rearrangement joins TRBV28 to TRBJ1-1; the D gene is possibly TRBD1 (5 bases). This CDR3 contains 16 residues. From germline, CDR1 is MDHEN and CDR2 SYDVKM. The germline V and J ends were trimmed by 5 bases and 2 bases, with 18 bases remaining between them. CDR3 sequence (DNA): TGTGCCAGCAGTCCACGGGGGGACTTAATAAACACTGAAGCTTTCTTT. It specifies CASSPRGDLINTEAFF.

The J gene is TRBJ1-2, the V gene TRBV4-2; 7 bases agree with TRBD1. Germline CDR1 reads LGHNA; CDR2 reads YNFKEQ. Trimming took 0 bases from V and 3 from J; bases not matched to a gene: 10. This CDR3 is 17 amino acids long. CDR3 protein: CASSQDRRETGHYGYTF. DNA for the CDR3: TGTGCCAGCAGCCAAGATCGGAGAGAGACAGGGCACTATGGCTACACCTTC.

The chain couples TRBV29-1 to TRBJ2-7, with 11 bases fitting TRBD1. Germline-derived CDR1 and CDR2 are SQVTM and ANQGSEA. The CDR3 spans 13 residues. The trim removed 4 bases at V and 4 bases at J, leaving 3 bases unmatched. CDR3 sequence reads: CSVAGQGAYEQYF. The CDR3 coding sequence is TGCAGCGTTGCAGGACAGGGGGCTTACGAGCAGTACTTC.

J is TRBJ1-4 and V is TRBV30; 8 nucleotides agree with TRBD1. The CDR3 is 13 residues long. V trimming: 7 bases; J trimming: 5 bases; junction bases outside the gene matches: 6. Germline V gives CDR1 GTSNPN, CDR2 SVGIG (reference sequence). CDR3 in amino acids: CAYHRDRNEKLFF. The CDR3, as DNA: TGTGCCTACCACCGGGACAGGAATGAAAAACTGTTTTTT.